These T cell receptor beta chains were read from a single sample in a study of T-cell reconstitution after alpha-beta-depleted transplantation in children. MiXCR, run by TCRdb on the PCR reads, gives a single entry per CDR3 protein. The sample records 250,000 to 300,000 distinct CDR3 sequences, 9.5% to 13% being singletons. The specimen was PBMCs, collected before TCRalphabeta/CD19-depleted stem cell transplant. The receptors here all came from a boy in the first two years of life with acute myeloid leukemia, due to receive a stem cell transplant. The CDR3 runs from the conserved cysteine through the conserved F or W. A D gene is named only where the DNA matches it firmly. Clone size is shown for a subset of rows, as once, few, many or a class of expanded clone.

-,TRBV29-1,TRBJ1-2,few,CSVEAGRYGYTF,TGCAGCGTTGAAGCAGGGAGGTATGGCTACACCTTC
-,TRBV29-1,TRBJ1-4,many,CSATGATNEKLFF,TGCAGCGCTACAGGTGCAACTAATGAAAAACTGTTTTTT
-,TRBV4-3,TRBJ2-3,many,CASSHSAGTDTQYF,TGCGCCAGCAGCCACTCGGCGGGCACAGATACGCAGTATTTT
TRBD2,TRBV18,TRBJ2-1,many,CASSPGGDEQFF,TGTGCCAGCTCACCCGGGGGGGATGAGCAGTTCTTC
TRBD1,TRBV20-1,TRBJ2-5,many,CSARVSNRGETQYF,TGCAGTGCTAGAGTGTCTAACAGGGGCGAGACCCAGTACTTC
TRBD2,TRBV10-2,TRBJ2-1,many,CASSESGGLAGEFEFF,TGCGCCAGCAGTGAGTCAGGGGGTCTAGCGGGAGAGTTTGAGTTCTTC
-,TRBV24-1,TRBJ2-7,many,CATSDPSDYEQYF,TGTGCCACCAGTGACCCTAGCGACTACGAGCAGTACTTC
TRBD1,TRBV6-5,TRBJ1-1,-,CASSYGGQGATEAFF,TGTGCCAGCAGTTACGGGGGACAGGGGGCCACTGAAGCTTTCTTT
TRBD2,TRBV7-2,TRBJ2-3,many,CASRRRAGGQDTQYF,TGTGCCAGCAGACGCAGAGCGGGGGGTCAAGATACGCAGTATTTT
TRBD1,TRBV13,TRBJ2-5,many,CASATGGWGETQYF,TGTGCCAGCGCTACAGGGGGCTGGGGGGAGACCCAGTACTTC
-,TRBV7-2,TRBJ2-6,many,CASSLMGPGGANVLTF,TGTGCCAGCAGCTTAATGGGGCCGGGAGGGGCCAACGTCCTGACTTTC
-,TRBV11-2,TRBJ2-7,many,CASSAGQNSYEQYF,TGTGCCAGCAGCGCGGGACAGAACTCCTACGAGCAGTACTTC
-,TRBV20-1,TRBJ2-7,many,CSASEQYF,TGCAGTGCTAGCGAGCAGTACTTC
-,TRBV19,TRBJ1-5,-,CASSIWGSGNQPQHF,TGTGCCAGTAGTATATGGGGATCGGGCAATCAGCCCCAGCATTTT
-,TRBV7-2,TRBJ2-2,-,CASSSAGLNTGELFF,TGTGCCAGCAGCTCGGCGGGATTAAACACCGGGGAGCTGTTTTTT
-,TRBV30,TRBJ2-1,-,CAWSVSVRDEQFF,TGTGCCTGGAGTGTAAGCGTTCGGGATGAGCAGTTCTTC
-,TRBV15,TRBJ2-2,many,CATSSASGELFF,TGTGCCACCAGCAGTGCCAGCGGGGAGCTGTTTTTT
-,TRBV2,TRBJ1-1,many,CASSVDRMNTEAFF,TGTGCCAGCAGCGTTGACAGGATGAACACTGAAGCCTTCTTT
-,TRBV29-1,TRBJ1-1,many,CSVTTQGNTEAFF,TGCAGCGTTACAACTCAGGGGAACACTGAAGCTTTCTTT
TRBD1,TRBV28,TRBJ1-4,many,CASSYTGQNEKLFF,TGTGCCAGCAGTTATACGGGACAGAATGAAAAACTGTTTTTT
TRBD1,TRBV20-1,TRBJ2-7,few,CSARQGDYEQYF,TGCAGTGCTAGACAGGGGGACTACGAGCAGTACTTC
-,TRBV5-1,TRBJ2-7,few,CASSLGDRPISYEQYF,TGCGCCAGCAGCTTGGGTGACAGGCCAATTTCCTACGAGCAGTACTTC
-,TRBV28,TRBJ2-3,many,CASSYVASTDTQYF,TGTGCCAGCAGTTACGTAGCGAGCACAGATACGCAGTATTTT
-,TRBV15,TRBJ2-7,few,CATRNLGTDTYEQYF,TGTGCCACCAGAAATCTCGGGACGGACACCTACGAGCAGTACTTC
-,TRBV12-3/TRBV12-4,TRBJ2-7,-,CASSFGGRGSYEQYF,TGTGCCAGCAGTTTCGGGGGCAGGGGCTCCTACGAGCAGTACTTC
TRBD1,TRBV27,TRBJ2-3,few,CASSLIRGSDTQYF,TGTGCCAGCAGTTTAATCAGGGGGTCAGATACGCAGTATTTT
-,TRBV29-1,TRBJ1-2,few,CSVDRARVGVPYGYTF,TGCAGCGTTGATAGGGCCAGGGTCGGGGTCCCTTATGGCTACACCTTC
-,TRBV13,TRBJ1-1,many,CASSLWAETEAFF,TGTGCCAGCAGCTTATGGGCGGAGACTGAAGCTTTCTTT
-,TRBV29-1,TRBJ1-1,many,CSGGDGDTEAFF,TGCAGCGGGGGGGACGGGGACACTGAAGCTTTCTTT
TRBD1,TRBV19,TRBJ1-6,few,CASSIPGQGTLGTLHF,TGTGCCAGTAGTATACCCGGACAGGGAACCCTCGGTACCCTCCACTTT